Included here is one TCR beta chain sequence, with context. These data originate in a study of blood T cell repertoires in COVID-19. Repertoires were generated with immunoSEQ multiplex PCR, while TCRdb's copy carries only in-frame clones and drops some. The table records some 230,000 clones, 80% to 85% of them present only once. CDR3 length equals 16 residues. Germline values: CDR1 MNHEY, CDR2 SMNVEV (reference sequence). V was clipped by 3 bases and J by 3 bases; unmatched bases: 8. This clonotype was sampled from a woman younger than 45 who had recovered from COVID-19. The specimen sequenced was peripheral blood. This sequence joins TRBV27 and TRBJ2-7; 10 nucleotides match TRBD1. DNA for the CDR3: TGTGCCAGCAGTTTTCTTCAGACAGGGGGCGTCTACGAGCAGTACTTC. Translated, it gives CASSFLQTGGVYEQYF.